The 8 T cell receptor beta chains below come from one sample, sequenced in a study of blood T cell repertoires in COVID-19. TCRdb keeps only in-frame clones here, not all; method: immunoSEQ multiplex PCR. In the table there are roughly 300,000 clones, 75% to 95% of which are singletons. Sequencing used peripheral blood. These receptors were obtained from a woman under 40 with COVID-19, enrolled during active disease.

The chain carries TRBV5-1 and TRBJ2-2, with D unclear. Germline V lookup: CDR1 SGHRS, CDR2 YFSETQ. V lost 0 bases and J lost 2, with 5 bases in between. This CDR3 region has 14 residues. The CDR3 DNA is TGCGCCAGCAGCTTGGGCAGTAACACCGGGGAGCTGTTTTTT. The encoded protein is CASSLGSNTGELFF.

J is TRBJ1-6 and V is TRBV18, with 7 bases aligning to TRBD1. CDR1 and CDR2 from the germline V gene are KGHSH and LQKENI. The CDR3 has 12 residues. J gave up 18 bases and V 3 bases, and 8 bases lay outside the gene matches. The CDR3 spells CASSPLGQERHF. CDR3 sequence (DNA): TGTGCCAGCTCACCCCTCGGACAGGAGCGCCACTTT.

The chain recombines TRBV11-2 with TRBJ1-2; D remains unclear. The V end lost 5 bases, the J end lost 2 bases, and 15 bases lay between the germline ends. The CDR3 sequence is 15 residues long. Germline CDR1 reads SGHAT; CDR2 reads FQNNGV. The CDR3 DNA reads as TGTGCCAGCAGCCCATATTCGGGGAGCAACTATGGCTACACCTTC. As protein: CASSPYSGSNYGYTF.

The rearrangement links TRBV20-1 to TRBJ2-7; D not certain. Germline lookup yields CDR1 DFQATT and CDR2 SNEGSKA (reference sequence). The length of the CDR3 is 11 residues. The V end lost 6 bases, the J end lost 4 bases, and 10 bases lay between the germline ends. The CDR3 loop is CSAYDSYEQYF. DNA of the CDR3: TGCAGTGCCTACGACTCTTACGAGCAGTACTTC.

V and J are TRBV11-2 and TRBJ1-3; no firm D call. Germline assignment: CDR1 SGHAT and CDR2 FQNNGV. Trimming removed 2 bases from V and 0 bases from J, with 8 bases in between. The CDR3 has 15 amino acids. The CDR3 sequence: CASSLTADSGNTIYF. For the CDR3, the DNA is TGTGCCAGCAGCTTAACGGCGGACTCTGGAAACACCATATATTTT.

V gene TRBV5-6 combines with J gene TRBJ2-7; possible D gene TRBD2, 5 bases. The V end was cut by 4 bases, the J end by 2 bases, with 13 bases between. Per germline, CDR1 SGHDT and CDR2 YYEEEE. The CDR3 loop spans 14 amino acids. CDR3 sequence reads: CASSPLGRAYEQYF. The CDR3 DNA reads as TGTGCCAGCAGCCCCCTCGGGCGGGCCTACGAGCAGTACTTC.

The gene calls are TRBV6-5 and TRBJ1-4; weak D call: TRBD1 (6 bases). The germline CDR1 and CDR2 sequences are MNHEY and SVGAGI. Between the trimmed V and J ends, which lost 7 bases and 7 bases, there was a span of 19 bases. The CDR3 consists of 15 residues. CDR3 protein: CASTKRKGGGEKLFF. CDR3 bases: TGTGCCAGCACCAAGCGAAAGGGAGGGGGTGAAAAACTGTTTTTT.

This clone has just one count. The V call is TRBV20-1, the J call TRBJ2-3; 8 bases match TRBD2. The CDR3 extends over 11 amino acids. Germline assignment: CDR1 DFQATT and CDR2 SNEGSKA (reference sequence). Trimming removed 7 bases from V and 5 bases from J; junction bases left unmatched: 2. CDR3 amino acids: CSGREEDTQYF. DNA of the CDR3: TGCAGTGGGCGGGAGGAAGATACGCAGTATTTT.